Listed here are 18 T cell receptor beta chains from one sample, sequenced in a study of identical twins. MiXCR, run by TCRdb on the 5' RACE reads, gives a single entry per CDR3 protein. The top ten clones hold around 4.5% of a sample with some 690,000 distinct CDR3 sequences, 20% to 25% of them seen once. The same data also went into a second study, on T cells expressing NK-cell markers.

Sequencing was carried out using PBMCs. The receptors stem from a woman between 18 and 29 years old in good health.

CDR3 nucleotide sequence: TGTGCCATCAGCTCCCAGGGCGGGTATACGGATGAGCAGTTCTTC. Protein sequence: CAISSQGGYTDEQFF. This sequence joins TRBV10-3 and TRBJ2-1, with D possibly called TRBD1 or TRBD2 (5 bases each). Germline V gene sequence: CDR1 ENHRY, CDR2 SYGVKD. The CDR3 sequence is 15 residues long. V shed 6 bases and J shed 8 bases, with 20 bases lying between them.

The chain carries TRBV3-1 and TRBJ1-1, with D hard to call. CDR3 length: 13 amino acids. The V gene's germline CDR1 is LGHDT and CDR2 YNNKEL (reference sequence). The germline V and J ends were trimmed by 4 bases and 3 bases, with 9 bases remaining between them. CDR3 protein: CASSRGGYTEAFF. CDR3 DNA: TGTGCCAGCAGCCGGGGAGGTTACACTGAAGCTTTCTTT.

The rearrangement joins TRBV7-9 to TRBJ2-7; D unclear. Looked up from germline, CDR1 is SEHNR and CDR2 is FQNEAQ (reference sequence). Trimming shortened V by 1 base and J by 3 bases, and 7 bases separated the two germline ends. There are 13 residues in the CDR3. The CDR3 coding sequence is TGTGCCAGCAGCTTAGAACTTGTCTACGAGCAGTACTTC. Its translation: CASSLELVYEQYF.

The rearrangement links TRBV20-1 to TRBJ1-5; D unclear. Per the germline V gene, CDR1 is DFQATT and CDR2 is SNEGSKA (reference sequence). This CDR3 region has 12 residues. The V end lost 3 bases, the J end lost 6 bases, and 9 bases lay between the germline ends. CDR3 amino acids: CSASGVFQPQHF. Written as DNA, the CDR3 is TGCAGTGCTAGCGGAGTGTTTCAGCCCCAGCATTTT.

J is TRBJ2-2 and V is TRBV7-2, with 9 bases fitting TRBD2. J lost 5 bases, V lost 4 bases, and 11 bases had no gene match. CDR3 length: 17 residues. CDR1 SGHTA and CDR2 FQGNSA come from the germline V gene. The CDR3 here is CASSSAGLAGRTGELFF. Here the CDR3 DNA reads TGTGCCAGCAGCTCGGCGGGTCTAGCGGGGAGGACCGGGGAGCTGTTTTTT.

The DNA for the CDR3 is TGTGCCAGCAGTTGGACACTTAACTATGGCTACACCTTC. This encodes CASSWTLNYGYTF. The chain couples TRBV12-3 or TRBV12-4 to TRBJ1-2, with D possibly matching TRBD1 (5 bases). The CDR3 is made up of 13 amino acids. The V and J ends lost 4 bases and 1 base respectively, with 7 bases between them.

The chain employs TRBV9 and TRBJ1-1; possibly TRBD1 for D (5 bases). The V gene's germline CDR1 is SGDLS and CDR2 YYNGEE. The CDR3 is 14 amino acids. The germline V and J ends were trimmed by 3 bases and 5 bases, with 14 bases remaining between them. As DNA, the CDR3 is TGTGCCAGCAGCGACACCGGGACGGAGACTGAAGCTTTCTTT. This gives the protein CASSDTGTETEAFF.

The sample holds a few counts of this clonotype. The chain carries TRBV6-1 and TRBJ1-2, with D hard to call. The CDR3 extends over 10 amino acids. CDR1 and CDR2 from the germline V gene are MNHNS and SASEGT. V lost 10 bases, J lost 1 base, and 4 bases lay in between. CDR3 DNA sequence: TGTGCCACCTTTAACTATGGCTACACCTTC. It is translated as CATFNYGYTF.

This clonotype turned up a few times. The chain has TRBV10-3 and TRBJ2-1; TRBD1 matches at 8 bases. V shed 3 bases and J 15 bases; nucleotides not matched to a gene: 10. From germline, CDR1 is ENHRY and CDR2 SYGVKD. The CDR3 loop spans 13 amino acids. The CDR3 coding sequence is TGTGCCATCAGTGAACACGGACAGGGTACGGTGTTCTTC. Amino acid sequence: CAISEHGQGTVFF.

This clonotype was counted ten times or more. The V call is TRBV3-1, the J call TRBJ1-1; no clear D. The CDR3 extends over 13 amino acids. V was cut by 2 bases and J by 1 base, with 5 bases left in between. Germline CDR1 is LGHDT and CDR2 is YNNKEL (reference sequence). CDR3 nucleotide sequence: TGTGCCAGCAGCCAACAGGCGAACACTGAAGCTTTCTTT. Residues: CASSQQANTEAFF.

This clonotype was observed many times. This chain connects TRBV15 to TRBJ2-1; D not certain. The germline gives CDR1 LNHNV, CDR2 YYDKDF (reference sequence). The length of the CDR3 is 17 residues. The V end was cut by 0 bases, the J end by 6 bases, with 18 bases between. CDR3 in DNA: TGTGCCACCAGCAGAGATAGTCTCCCATCCGGAATCAATGAGCAGTTCTTC. Amino acids: CATSRDSLPSGINEQFF. Based on the CDR3 plus reference TRBV15 and TRBJ2-1, the full variable domain is DAMVIQNPRYQVTQFGKPVTLSCSQTLNHNVMYWYQQKSSQAPKLLFHYYDKDFNNEADTPDNFQSRRPNTSFCFLDIRSPGLGDTAMYLCATSRDSLPSGINEQFFGPGTRLTVL.

This clonotype showed up just a few times. V usage is TRBV12-3 or TRBV12-4 and J usage is TRBJ1-1; D is ambiguous. Trimming took 7 bases from V and 2 from J, leaving 14 bases between them. The CDR3 contains 14 residues. The CDR3 region is CASTLGGINTEAFF. CDR3 DNA sequence: TGTGCCAGCACTCTGGGAGGGATCAACACTGAAGCTTTCTTT.

This clonotype came up a few times. V usage is TRBV5-1 and J usage is TRBJ2-3; D unresolved. The CDR3 is made up of 15 amino acids. The V end was cut by 8 bases, the J end by 0 bases, with 16 bases between. CDR1 is SGHRS and CDR2 is YFSETQ in the germline V gene. The CDR3 loop reads CASSFDHTSTDTQYF. The CDR3 DNA reads as TGCGCCAGTAGTTTCGACCACACAAGCACAGATACGCAGTATTTT.

V usage is TRBV4-2 and J usage is TRBJ2-2; D gene unclear. V was shortened by 1 base and J by 6 bases, with 12 bases between the two germline ends. This CDR3 has 15 residues. The germline gives CDR1 LGHNA, CDR2 YNFKEQ. CDR3 sequence (DNA): TGTGCCAGCAGCCAAGGTCCCCAAGGCGCCGGGGAGCTGTTTTTT. As protein: CASSQGPQGAGELFF.

This clonotype was counted a few times. The V and J genes are TRBV10-3 and TRBJ1-1; 9 bases are shared with TRBD1. The V segment lost 6 bases and the J segment 5 bases; nucleotides outside the gene matches: 7. The CDR3 totals 14 residues. The germline CDR1 and CDR2 sequences are ENHRY and SYGVKD. The CDR3 here is CAIRSTGGGTEAFF. The DNA of the CDR3 is TGTGCCATCAGGTCGACAGGGGGAGGGACTGAAGCTTTCTTT.

V gene TRBV7-2 combines with J gene TRBJ2-3; D is uncertain. Trimming took 5 bases from V and 0 from J, leaving 12 bases between them. The CDR3 extends over 15 amino acids. Germline V lookup: CDR1 SGHTA, CDR2 FQGNSA. The CDR3 DNA reads TGTGCCAGCAGCCGACTTACCCCTAGCACAGATACGCAGTATTTT. Its protein is CASSRLTPSTDTQYF.

CDR3 loop: CASSQGVGNTIYF. As DNA, the CDR3 is TGTGCCAGCAGCCAAGGGGTTGGAAACACCATATATTTT. V is TRBV4-2 and J is TRBJ1-3; D remains ambiguous. CDR3 length equals 13 residues. Germline values: CDR1 LGHNA, CDR2 YNFKEQ. The V end lost 1 base, the J end lost 3 bases, and 4 bases lay between the germline ends.

The chain uses TRBV9 and TRBJ2-3; D may correspond to TRBD1 or TRBD2 (5 bases each). Germline CDR1 reads SGDLS; CDR2 reads YYNGEE. This CDR3 has 15 residues. Trimming stripped 0 bases from V and 5 bases from J, with 13 bases between. The DNA for the CDR3 is TGTGCCAGCAGCGTAGAAACTACTGGGGGAGATACGCAGTATTTT. As protein: CASSVETTGGDTQYF.